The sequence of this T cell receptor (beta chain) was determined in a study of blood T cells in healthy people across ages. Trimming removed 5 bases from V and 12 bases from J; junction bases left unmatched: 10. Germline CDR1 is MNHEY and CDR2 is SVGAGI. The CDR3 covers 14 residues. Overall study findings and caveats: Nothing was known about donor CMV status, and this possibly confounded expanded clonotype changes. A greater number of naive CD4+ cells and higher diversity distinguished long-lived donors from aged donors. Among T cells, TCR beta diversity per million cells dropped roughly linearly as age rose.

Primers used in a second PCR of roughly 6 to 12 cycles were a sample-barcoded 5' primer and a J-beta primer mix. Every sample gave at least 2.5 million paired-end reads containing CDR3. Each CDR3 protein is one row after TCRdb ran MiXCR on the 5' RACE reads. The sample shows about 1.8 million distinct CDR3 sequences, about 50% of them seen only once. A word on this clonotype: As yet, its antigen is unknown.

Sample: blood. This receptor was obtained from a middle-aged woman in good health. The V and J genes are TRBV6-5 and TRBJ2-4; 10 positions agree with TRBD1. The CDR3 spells CASSPARDRGPQYF. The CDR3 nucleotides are TGTGCCAGCAGTCCGGCCCGGGACAGGGGACCTCAGTACTTC.